This T cell receptor beta chain was profiled in a study of cytomegalovirus exposure and HLA in healthy donors (dated by TCRdb to 2016 to 2017). Concerning the study at large: In an earlier analysis of 587 of the donors, approximately 260 Gb of sequence data and 95 million to 130 million unique TCR beta sequences from about 179 million T cells were reported. To predict cytomegalovirus infection status, the study combined high-throughput TCR immunosequencing, statistical association of individual TCRs with disease status, and machine learning. Donor age, sex, ethnicity and CMV serostatus were compiled alongside the repertoire data. In a later genetic analysis, genome-wide SNP genotypes for about three fifths of the roughly 670 donors were used, and that subset was treated as a discovery cohort. A later analysis re-examined previously published TCR beta repertoires from just over 650 donors and added high-resolution HLA genotyping to investigate patterns of TCR occurrence. Among the approximately 420 genotyped donors, around 81% belonged to the genetic ancestry cluster associated with self-reported Caucasian donors. Five DR-DQ haplotypes were handled as single units for association and clustering, since linkage in the cohort was strong. An early release covering roughly 640 HLA-typed donors comprised about 290 gigabases of sequencing data and tens of millions of unique TCR sequences. The T cell repertoires of 666 subjects were profiled by immunosequencing and related to cytomegalovirus serostatus. All discovery cohort repertoires had been generated using a single sequencing platform. Typing coverage differed by locus: A, B, C, DRB1 and DQB1 were typed in roughly 620-630 donors, DQA1 in about 560, DPA1 in nearly 610, and DPB1 in 450 to 490. HLA typing covered class I and class II loci at four-digit resolution. In addition to the first cohort of 666 subjects, a separate validation cohort of 120 different subjects was used. The study was designed to test whether signatures of past pathogen exposure could be identified by cataloging public T cell receptors. Rather than using new phenotypic data, the later analysis identified candidate immune exposures from TCR beta sequences and from how often those sequences occurred across donors. An earlier analysis of some 600 of the donors applied high-throughput TCR beta sequencing to assess whether each TCR beta V gene segment acted as functional or pseudogenic. Among some 410 genotyped donors of the cohort, an average of 235,054 unique TCR beta nucleotide sequences were sequenced per donor, around 20% of them non-productive.

As regards this clone: It has no known antigen specificity. No quality values exist for individual bases; no much larger clone is one base distant.

The cohort was made up of approximately 670 healthy bone marrow donors. All cohort members were sampled while nominally healthy, although unrecorded immune exposures were likely present. The donor was CMV seropositive and belonged to the group of more than 250 seropositive cohort members. Every donor gave a peripheral blood sample, and the peripheral blood mononuclear cells from that sample were used for TCR beta sequencing. Genomic DNA extraction from the blood cell samples was performed with the Qiagen DNeasy Blood Extraction Kit. The CDR3 spans 13 residues, from the cysteine through the phenylalanine. Solely the CDR3 DNA is kept, with 39 bases framed from the first base. The germline V gene gives CDR1 as SQVTM and CDR2 as ANQGSEA. Trimming takes 6 bases off V and 9 bases off J; junction bases not matched to a gene: 8. General findings and caveats noted by the study authors: HLA typing was unavailable for some donors at each locus, so association tests used only the typed subset. A further reported finding was that TCR beta sequences accurately predicted the HLA-A and HLA-B alleles for most subjects in the first cohort. Roughly uniform sequencing depth across donors was assumed in presence/absence analyses, although this assumption may not hold. In a later analysis, the rate of TCR association differed among HLA loci, with DRB1 alleles having the most associated TCRs and HLA-C alleles having the fewest. Assigning TCR associations to individual alleles was difficult when HLA alleles, especially DR and DQ, strongly co-occurred. At a false discovery rate of 0.05, a later analysis linked about 17,000 TCR beta sequences to specific HLA alleles. In a later analysis, HLA-associated TCR beta chains were found to be more clonally expanded and to have lower generation probabilities than equally common non-associated chains. According to a later genetic analysis, donors in an Asian-associated ancestry cluster had fewer N-insertions in productive TCRs than the approximately 610-donor mean. It was suggested by the authors that the approach could potentially be generalized to other disease states and immunological phenotypes. Some IMGT-functional V segments, including TRBV6-2 and TRBV6-3, could not be told apart with the 87-base-pair reads, so those segments were excluded. The sequencing pipeline was judged likely to have produced a cluster of highly shared sequence variants as a technical artifact. A later analysis reported that several top co-occurrence clusters appeared linked to parvovirus B19, influenza, CMV and Epstein-Barr virus. In the study, some 180 TCR beta chains were listed as associated with cytomegalovirus. In this cohort, only TCR beta chains were sequenced, and detectable features were limited by the absence of alpha or paired-chain data. An association between a missense DCLRE1C variant and V-gene and J-gene trimming of TCR beta chains was found in a later genetic analysis and replicated in an independent cohort. A few of the identified cytomegalovirus-associated TCR beta chains were confirmed in vitro to be specific for cytomegalovirus antigens. Across donors, most TCR sequences were observed very rarely, whereas some public TCRs were present in many individuals. In both the original and validation cohorts, the classifier was reported to diagnose cytomegalovirus status with high specificity and sensitivity. Immune exposure information for the cohort was limited to CMV serostatus. Because counts were too low, around 17 rarely observed V segments, including chromosome 9 orphons, were left out of the earlier analysis of 500 to 750 of the donors. Linkage disequilibrium might explain the correlated functional status among segregating V segments, but an unknown experimental factor could not be ruled out. In an earlier analysis of more than 450 of the donors, most TCR beta V segments were observed in productive rearrangements about 87% or about 30% of the time, broadly matching IMGT annotations. A later analysis found that most CMV-associated TCR beta chains appeared HLA-restricted, with HLA associations seemingly driven largely by CMV exposure.

Library generation was performed with the immunoSEQ multiplex PCR assay. A mixture of 60 forward primers for TCR Vbeta segments and 13 reverse primers for TCR Jbeta segments was used in the multiplex PCR. A multiplex PCR assay on genomic DNA amplified the CDR3 region of rearranged TCR beta genes. Amplified TCR beta libraries were sequenced as 87-base-pair reads on the Illumina HiSeq System. In the original analysis: A later analysis counted 75 million to 100 million unique TCR beta chains across the 550 to 750 repertoires, and around 9.9 million of these chains were shared by at least two donors. A nearest-neighbor algorithm error-corrected the raw reads and collapsed the reads into unique sequences, merging closely related sequences to remove PCR and sequencing errors. To assign V, D and J gene segments, CDR3 sequences were aligned to IMGT reference sequences. For a sequence to be retained, at least a six-nucleotide match to both a V gene segment and a J gene segment was required. A rearrangement counted as productive if the CDR3 had no stop codons and remained in frame with V and J, and every other rearrangement counted as non-productive. Following IMGT convention, CDR3 was defined as the stretch from the second conserved V-encoded cysteine to the conserved J-encoded phenylalanine. In an earlier analysis of more than 550 of the donors, sequences lacking an unambiguous match to a single V gene segment were excluded. In an earlier analysis of roughly 600 of the donors, a V segment was called functional when productive rearrangements were above 56.7%, and segregating when the standard deviation between donors exceeded 5%. To diagnose cytomegalovirus status from the catalog of TCR beta chain sequences, a statistical classification framework was built. A later analysis assigned V and J genes by comparing TCR nucleotide sequences with IMGT/GENE-DB human TR gene sequences. In a later analysis, CDR3 sequences and most-parsimonious VDJ recombination scenarios were assigned using the TCRdist pipeline. In a later analysis, each TCR beta chain was defined by its CDR3 amino acid sequence together with its V-gene family, and reads without a unique V-gene family were excluded. A later analysis removed over 500 highly shared, low-generation-probability nucleotide sequences to deal with suspected cross-contamination and a sequencing artifact. In a later analysis, a clonal expansion index for each public chain was calculated from normalized within-repertoire ranks of inferred template counts. In a later analysis, generation probabilities were computed with a VDJ recombination model fitted to out-of-frame rearrangements, and the resulting probabilities were checked against IGoR. A later analysis scored TCR-TCR, TCR-HLA and TCR-CMV co-occurrence with hypergeometric tests, applying a repertoire-size bias correction to TCR pairs. In a later analysis, false discovery rates were estimated by permuting HLA or CMV assignments 20 times. In a later analysis, co-occurring TCRs were grouped with DBSCAN, and TCRdist sequence similarity was added when clustering was performed within HLA-allele-positive subsets. Co-occurrence clustering excluded repertoires with fewer than 30,000 or more than 120,000 public chains, plus five with anomalous nucleotide sharing. Drawn from immuneACCESS, this table holds only the in-frame rearrangements with V and J called that TCRdb kept. Clones are partly lost; checked studies trace under half to an unresolved V gene and leave the rest unexplained. V, J and clone size were drawn from that table, and D and trimming were deduced from the DNA. The sample table records 90,000 to 130,000 clones; roughly 80% of these occur just once. Of the sample, 22% is held by the ten largest clones.

The chain joins TRBV29-1 to TRBJ1-6; 7 bases in between match TRBD1. This clonotype was sampled from a young man in good health and CMV-seropositive. The sequenced sample consisted of PBMCs. DNA sequence: TGCAGCGTAGAGACAGGGACCGGTTCACCCCTCCACTTT. Protein translation: CSVETGTGSPLHF.